This TCR beta chain was identified in a study of blood T cell repertoires in COVID-19. Study-wide background: Acute and convalescent COVID-19 samples came from the United States, Italy and Spain.

The germline gives CDR1 ENHRY, CDR2 SYGVKD. Trimming pared 3 bases from V and 2 bases from J, leaving 10 bases between. There are 14 residues in the CDR3. Assay used: immunoSEQ multiplex PCR; TCRdb lists only in-frame clones, some missing. The sample has about 160,000 clones, almost 85% seen once; the top ten hold over 12%. The sequence came from a man younger than 35 with active or convalescent COVID-19. Sequenced: peripheral blood. The chain links TRBV10-3 to TRBJ2-5; D is unresolved. The CDR3 nucleotides read TGTGCCATCAGTGATGGTGGCAGGCAAGAGACCCAGTACTTC. Encoded protein: CAISDGGRQETQYF.